These 23 T cell receptor beta chains originate from one sample sequenced in a study of T cells in Graves' hyperthyroidism and ophthalmopathy. Amplification of TCR beta CDR3 regions was performed using RNA transcripts as template. The TCR CDR3 first-round RT-PCR relied on the HTBI primer set. TCRdb used MiXCR to reprocess the multiplex PCR reads, holding one entry per CDR3 protein. The table shows around 620,000 distinct CDR3 sequences, with over 12% occurring only once. The specimen sequenced was blood. These TCRs come from a woman aged 18-35 years with Graves' ophthalmopathy.

This clonotype was found many times. This chain links TRBV12-3 or TRBV12-4 with TRBJ1-1; TRBD1 agrees at 7 bases. The CDR3 spans 13 residues. The trim removed 4 bases at V and 4 bases at J, leaving 3 bases unmatched. CDR3: CASSSAGGTEAFF. Written as DNA, the CDR3 is TGTGCCAGCAGTTCGGCAGGGGGCACTGAAGCTTTCTTT.

This clonotype was detected ten times or more. The rearrangement uses TRBV7-3 and TRBJ2-5, with TRBD2 identical over 7 bases. This CDR3 has 14 amino acids. V gave up 5 bases and J gave up 4 bases; unmatched junction bases: 7. CDR1 is SGHTA, CDR2 FQGTGA, per germline. The CDR3 nucleotides are TGTGCCAGCAGCCCCGGGGGGATGCGAGAGACCCAGTACTTC. Translation gives CASSPGGMRETQYF.

The chain joins TRBV6-2 or TRBV6-3 to TRBJ1-4; 9 nucleotides agree with TRBD1. V gave up 5 bases and J gave up 7 bases; unmatched junction bases: 11. CDR1 MNHEY and CDR2 SVGEGT come from the germline V gene. The CDR3 consists of 16 residues. The CDR3 nucleotides are TGTGCCAGCAGTCACCCCGGGGGACAGGGTGGTGAAAAACTGTTTTTT. It is translated as CASSHPGGQGGEKLFF.

At least ten counts were recorded for this clonotype. The V gene is TRBV2, the J gene TRBJ2-2; 8 nucleotides line up with TRBD1. The V segment lost 3 bases and the J segment 6 bases; nucleotides outside the gene matches: 6. CDR3 length: 15 residues. Germline V gene sequence: CDR1 SNHLY, CDR2 FYNNEI. DNA of the CDR3: TGTGCCAGCAGTGAGAGCAGGGGGCGGTCCGGGGAGCTGTTTTTT. As protein: CASSESRGRSGELFF.

This clonotype was detected only a few times. This chain connects TRBV20-1 to TRBJ2-1; the D is unclear. V gave up 1 base and J gave up 6 bases, with 10 bases separating them. There are 13 residues in the CDR3. Germline CDR1 DFQATT, CDR2 SNEGSKA (reference sequence). The CDR3 here is CSARGLKSNEQFF. The CDR3 DNA reads TGCAGTGCTAGAGGTCTTAAGAGCAATGAGCAGTTCTTC.

The chain joins TRBV12-3 or TRBV12-4 to TRBJ2-5; 9 bases fit TRBD1. The CDR3 covers 16 residues. V lost 4 bases and J lost 2; bases outside the gene matches: 8. The chain's CDR3 is CASSSRTGAQQETQYF. The CDR3 DNA follows: TGTGCCAGCAGTTCCCGGACAGGGGCGCAGCAAGAGACCCAGTACTTC.

The count of this clonotype is one. This clone may be a read error of a much larger clone one base away. J is TRBJ2-7 and V is TRBV5-5; D possibly corresponds to TRBD1 (5 bases). The germline V and J ends were trimmed by 6 bases and 2 bases, with 15 bases remaining between them. The germline V gene has CDR1 SGHKS and CDR2 YYEKEE (reference sequence). This CDR3 spans 14 amino acids. CDR3 nucleotides: TGTGCCAGCACTCCAAGGGGCGAACCCTACGAGCAGTACTTC. Encoded protein: CASTPRGEPYEQYF. Filled out from reference TRBV5-5 and TRBJ2-7, the complete variable domain reads DAGVTQSPTHLIKTRGQQVTLRCSPISGHKSVSWYQQVLGQGPQFIFQYYEKEERGRGNFPDRFSARQFPNYSSELNVNALLLGDSALYLCASTPRGEPYEQYFGPGTRLTVT.

Only a few counts were recorded for this clonotype. The rearrangement links TRBV28 to TRBJ2-7, with 11 positions matching TRBD2. V was pared by 5 bases and J by 7 bases, with 4 bases of the junction left unmatched. Germline CDR1 and CDR2: MDHEN and SYDVKM. This CDR3 region has 13 residues. CDR3 residues: CASSPGLAEEQYF. The CDR3 bases are TGTGCCAGCAGTCCGGGACTAGCGGAAGAGCAGTACTTC.

There are many counts of this clonotype. The rearrangement uses TRBV27 and TRBJ1-5; D gene unclear. Germline CDR1 MNHEY, CDR2 SMNVEV (reference sequence). The CDR3 is 15 amino acids. V shed 3 bases and J shed 1 base, with 10 bases lying between them. For the CDR3, the DNA is TGTGCCAGCAGTTTTGGGATTCGGAGCAATCAGCCCCAGCATTTT. It is translated as CASSFGIRSNQPQHF.

This clonotype was detected ten times or more. This chain uses TRBV28 with TRBJ1-2; TRBD1 aligns across 12 bases. Trimming at V came to 5 bases and at J to 7 bases, leaving 5 bases not matched to a gene. CDR3 length: 14 residues. In germline, CDR1 is MDHEN, CDR2 SYDVKM. The CDR3 DNA sequence: TGTGCCAGCAGTCGGGACAGGGGGCATAGTGGCTACACCTTC. It codes for CASSRDRGHSGYTF.

This clonotype was found a few times. This chain uses TRBV19 with TRBJ1-5; D perhaps matches TRBD1 (6 bases). Germline-derived CDR1 and CDR2 are LNHDA and SQIVND (reference sequence). The germline V and J ends were trimmed by 7 bases and 5 bases, with 12 bases remaining between them. The CDR3 consists of 13 residues. The CDR3 sequence is CASTGDTHQPQHF. The CDR3 region has the DNA TGTGCCAGTACCGGGGACACCCATCAGCCCCAGCATTTT.

This chain joins TRBV27 and TRBJ2-1; possible D gene TRBD1, 5 bases. This CDR3 spans 14 amino acids. V dropped 6 bases and J dropped 7 bases, with 16 bases sitting between them. Germline CDR1 MNHEY, CDR2 SMNVEV (reference sequence). The CDR3 bases are TGTGCCAGCAGATTACCAAGGGGCGGAAATGAGCAGTTCTTC. Its protein product is CASRLPRGGNEQFF.

This clonotype was observed a handful of times. The rearrangement links TRBV9 to TRBJ2-7; D remains unclear. V gave up 6 bases and J gave up 3 bases, with 19 bases separating them. CDR3 size: 15 residues. Germline CDR1 and CDR2: SGDLS and YYNGEE. The CDR3 is CASTPGPGRLYEQYF. The CDR3 coding sequence is TGTGCCAGCACCCCCGGCCCCGGACGGCTCTACGAGCAGTACTTC.

This clonotype was seen more than once but under ten times. This chain joins TRBV12-5 and TRBJ1-6, with 8 nucleotides matching TRBD1. CDR3 size: 17 residues. The germline CDR1 and CDR2 sequences are LGHNT and FRNRAP. V lost 1 base and J lost 8; bases outside the gene matches: 10. As DNA, the CDR3 is TGTGCTAGTGGTTTGGGACTCGACAGGGGATTACATTCACCCCTCCACTTT. This codes for CASGLGLDRGLHSPLHF.

This clonotype was seen more than once but under ten times. V gene TRBV9 combines with J gene TRBJ2-2, with 13 bases matching TRBD2. Germline V gene lookup returns CDR1 SGDLS and CDR2 YYNGEE. Trimming cost V 2 bases and J 6 bases; bases outside gene matches: 1. The CDR3 totals 15 residues. DNA of the CDR3: TGTGCCAGCAGCGTTGGACTAGCGGGAGCCGGGGAGCTGTTTTTT. This codes for CASSVGLAGAGELFF. The entire variable domain, with the rest obtained from reference TRBV9 and TRBJ2-2, is as follows: DSGVTQTPKHLITATGQRVTLRCSPRSGDLSVYWYQQSLDQGLQFLIQYYNGEERAKGNILERFSAQQFPDLHSELNLSSLELGDSALYFCASSVGLAGAGELFFGEGSRLTVL.

This clonotype was detected ten times or more. The chain is built from TRBV12-3 or TRBV12-4 and TRBJ2-3; D gene unclear. Trimming took 5 bases from V and 10 from J, leaving 19 bases between them. The CDR3 consists of 14 residues. CDR3 in amino acids: CASSLPIDSRSQYF. Here the CDR3 DNA reads TGTGCCAGCAGTCTACCAATTGATAGTCGGTCGCAGTATTTT.

This clonotype has a count of ten or more. V is TRBV11-2 and J is TRBJ1-3; maybe TRBD1 (5 bases). This CDR3 has 17 residues. In germline, CDR1 is SGHAT, CDR2 FQNNGV. V lost 0 bases and J lost 1, with 13 bases in between. CDR3 sequence reads: CASSLDRQLLSGNTIYF. CDR3 sequence (DNA): TGTGCCAGCAGCTTAGACAGACAGCTCCTTTCTGGAAACACCATATATTTT.

This clonotype has a count of ten or more. The chain links TRBV28 to TRBJ1-5; a possible D gene is TRBD1 (5 bases). CDR3 length: 16 residues. The germline V gene encodes CDR1 MDHEN and CDR2 SYDVKM. V lost 6 bases, J lost 5 bases, and 20 bases lay in between. CDR3 in DNA: TGTGCCAGCAGGGGGGGGGGAATTGGATACGATCAGCCCCAGCATTTT. Translated, it gives CASRGGGIGYDQPQHF.

This clonotype showed up just a few times. The chain joins TRBV19 to TRBJ2-2; D not certain. V lost 8 bases and J lost 6, with 19 bases in between. The CDR3 consists of 15 residues. Germline values: CDR1 LNHDA, CDR2 SQIVND (reference sequence). The CDR3 region is CASYSEISSSGELFF. Here the CDR3 DNA reads TGTGCCAGTTACAGCGAGATTAGCAGCTCCGGGGAGCTGTTTTTT.

For this clonotype: With a much larger clone just one base away, this may be a read error. V is TRBV24-1 and J is TRBJ2-2; possibly TRBD1 for D (6 bases). Trimming shortened V by 5 bases and J by 1 base, and 7 bases separated the two germline ends. Germline V gives CDR1 KGHDR, CDR2 SFDVKD. The length of the CDR3 is 14 residues. CDR3 amino acids: CATSATGNTGELFF. In DNA, the CDR3 is TGTGCCACCAGTGCGACAGGGAACACCGGGGAGCTGTTTTTT.

This clonotype was detected only a few times. The chain links TRBV3-1 to TRBJ1-4; D ambiguous. Per germline, CDR1 LGHDT and CDR2 YNNKEL (reference sequence). V was clipped by 0 bases and J by 7 bases, with 12 bases between them. There are 15 residues in the CDR3. The CDR3 region is CASSQDIGRGEKLFF. CDR3 bases: TGTGCCAGCAGCCAAGATATAGGGCGGGGTGAAAAACTGTTTTTT.

This clonotype has ten or more counts. V and J are TRBV2 and TRBJ2-7, with no clear D. V was pared by 3 bases and J by 0 bases, with 12 bases between. Germline-derived CDR1 and CDR2 are SNHLY and FYNNEI. The CDR3 runs 15 residues. CDR3 protein: CASSDFGRSSYEQYF. CDR3 sequence (DNA): TGTGCCAGCAGTGATTTCGGACGGAGCTCCTACGAGCAGTACTTC. Using reference TRBV2 and TRBJ2-7 for the parts outside the CDR3, the full variable domain is EPEVTQTPSHQVTQMGQEVILRCVPISNHLYFYWYRQILGQKVEFLVSFYNNEISEKSEIFDDQFSVERPDGSNFTLKIRSTKLEDSAMYFCASSDFGRSSYEQYFGPGTRLTVT.

This clonotype has only a few counts. J is TRBJ1-2 and V is TRBV5-1; 7 bases line up with TRBD1. CDR3 length: 16 residues. V lost 2 bases, J lost 4 bases, and 11 bases stayed unmatched. Germline CDR1 and CDR2: SGHRS and YFSETQ. The DNA for the CDR3 is TGCGCCAGCAGCTTTGCACAGGGGTCGCTTGGCTATGGCTACACCTTC. This gives the protein CASSFAQGSLGYGYTF.